This T cell receptor (beta chain) was recovered during a study of blood T cell repertoires in COVID-19. For the study at large: Material from acute and convalescent COVID-19 was sourced from the United States, Italy and Spain. The analysed material was cDNA or gDNA that came from T cells, B-cell-depleted T cells, or PBMCs.

This clone has just one count. In the study's own analysis: It was from reference gene primer amplification that nucleated cell counts were estimated. Method: immunoSEQ multiplex PCR; TCRdb's copy keeps in-frame clones and lacks some. That table supplies the V and J calls and clone size; D and trimming were determined from the DNA. In the table there are about 160,000 clones, roughly 80% of which are singletons. The CDR3 consists of 15 residues. From germline, CDR1 is SGHRS and CDR2 YFSETQ. The germline V and J ends were trimmed by 4 bases and 4 bases, with 18 bases remaining between them. The sequenced material came from peripheral blood. The gene calls are TRBV5-1 and TRBJ2-7, with D perhaps TRBD1 (7 bases). The sequence came from a man in his 60s with acute or convalescent COVID-19. The CDR3 DNA follows: TGCGCCAGCAGCCCCCGCGGAGGGGGCGGATACGAGCAGTACTTC. Translated, it gives CASSPRGGGGYEQYF.